This T cell receptor (beta chain) was obtained from a study of T cells in Graves' hyperthyroidism and ophthalmopathy. Overall study findings and caveats: Blood also showed most of the thyroid clonotypes that were expanded above 0.001.

On this clonotype: Its antigen is currently unknown.

This CDR3 region has 15 residues. The V end lost 5 bases, the J end lost 3 bases, and 16 bases lay between the germline ends. In germline, CDR1 is LGHNT, CDR2 FRNRAP. TCR beta CDR3 regions were amplified from RNA transcripts. Carried out on the TCR CDR3, a first-round RT-PCR used the HTBI primer set. TCRdb processed the multiplex PCR reads anew with MiXCR; each CDR3 protein has one entry. This sample carries roughly 500,000 distinct CDR3 sequences, less than 25% of them seen once, and the ten largest clones take 11%. The chain joins TRBV12-5 to TRBJ1-1; D is unresolved. What was sequenced was blood. The receptor's source is a young woman with Graves' ophthalmopathy. The CDR3 DNA reads TGTGCTAGTGGTATCCCCCTCCCTGAGGACACTGAAGCTTTCTTT. Translation: CASGIPLPEDTEAFF.